This TCR beta chain was sequenced for a study of radiation and T cells in renal cell carcinoma. The wider study: Nephrectomy followed 15 Gy stereotactic body radiation by 4 weeks.

Time point reported: baseline pretreatment blood. As for treatment: 15 Gy SBRT to primary tumor, nephrectomy 4 weeks later. Blood was sampled at baseline, 2 weeks and 4 weeks after SBRT. This renal cell carcinoma was of the clear cell type. With regard to this clone: Its antigen is still unknown.

Produced via immunoSEQ multiplex PCR; TCRdb's table is partial and in-frame only. The sample includes some 150,000 clones, approximately 82% seen only once; the top ten take roughly 25%. Notes on the study in general: In blood, top tumor clones expanded by 2 weeks, shrinking by 4.

The clonotype was recovered from a woman aged 45 to 65 with renal cell carcinoma. The material was blood, obtained from a patient whose treatment included radiotherapy and nephrectomy.

This chain's CDR3 is CASSQAGAGGAYGYTF. The CDR3 coding sequence is TGTGCCAGCAGCCAGGCGGGGGCAGGGGGCGCCTATGGCTACACCTTC. The chain has TRBV14 and TRBJ1-2; the match to TRBD1 covers 8 bases. Trimming took 3 bases from V and 4 from J; bases not matched to a gene: 10. Germline values: CDR1 SGHDN, CDR2 FVKESK. The CDR3 runs to 16 residues. The full variable domain, its missing parts supplied by reference TRBV14 and TRBJ1-2, is EAGVTQFPSHSVIEKGQTVTLRCDPISGHDNLYWYRRVMGKEIKFLLHFVKESKQDESGMPNNRFLAERTGGTYSTLKVQPAELEDSGVYFCASSQAGAGGAYGYTFGSGTRLTVV.